These T cell receptor beta chains were read from a single sample in a study of T cells in placental villitis. Produced via immunoSEQ multiplex PCR; TCRdb's table is partial and in-frame only. This sample carries about 3,100 clones, approximately 79% of them seen once, and the ten largest clones take approximately 20%. Sequencing was done on a sample of placental tissue containing maternal and fetal cells. These receptors originate from a human patient with infectious villitis; the placental T cells may come from both mother and fetus. The CDR3 runs from the conserved cysteine through the conserved F or W. The order of the fields is D gene, J gene, V gene, clone size, CDR3 protein, CDR3 DNA. A D gene is named only where the DNA matches it firmly. Expanded clones get a size class; other rows say once, few or many, or leave the size out.

-,TRBJ2-7,TRBV30,-,CAWSAINEQYF,TGTGCCTGGAGTGCCATAAACGAGCAGTACTTC
TRBD1,TRBJ2-2,TRBV15,-,CATSRFGQGSFTGELFF,TGTGCCACCAGCAGATTTGGACAGGGGAGTTTTACCGGGGAGCTGTTTTTT
TRBD1,TRBJ1-2,TRBV2,few,CASGRDPGQGNGYTF,TGTGCCAGCGGACGAGACCCGGGACAGGGTAACGGCTACACCTTC
-,TRBJ1-6,TRBV3-1/TRBV3-2,-,CASRLNPGGNSPLHF,TGTGCCAGCAGACTGAACCCGGGTGGGAATTCACCCCTCCACTTT
TRBD1,TRBJ2-5,TRBV3-1/TRBV3-2,-,CASSKQGAQETQYF,TGTGCCAGCAGCAAACAGGGGGCCCAAGAGACCCAGTACTTC
-,TRBJ1-3,TRBV7-8,-,CASSIWDKSSGNTIYF,TGTGCCAGCAGCATATGGGACAAAAGCTCTGGAAACACCATATATTTT
-,TRBJ2-1,TRBV5-1,-,CASSWTPDYNEQFF,TGCGCCAGCAGCTGGACACCTGATTACAATGAGCAGTTCTTC
TRBD1,TRBJ1-6,TRBV13,-,CASSRTGYNSPLHF,TGTGCCAGCAGCCGGACAGGGTATAATTCACCCCTCCACTTT
TRBD2,TRBJ2-1,TRBV7-8,-,CASSLGSGGNYNEQFF,TGTGCCAGCAGCTTAGGTTCGGGGGGAAACTACAATGAGCAGTTCTTC
-,TRBJ1-1,TRBV29-1,-,CSVETAEAFF,TGCAGCGTTGAAACAGCCGAAGCTTTCTTT
TRBD2,TRBJ2-1,TRBV7-2,once,CASSLRLAGYSYNEQFF,TGTGCCAGCAGCTTACGACTAGCGGGGTACTCCTACAATGAGCAGTTCTTC
-,TRBJ2-7,TRBV9,-,CASSEDSPYEQYF,TGTGCCAGCAGCGAGGACAGCCCCTACGAGCAGTACTTC
TRBD1,TRBJ1-5,TRBV9,-,CASSAGTGGSNQPQHF,TGTGCCAGCAGCGCCGGGACAGGGGGCAGCAATCAGCCCCAGCATTTT
-,TRBJ1-5,TRBV15,few,CATSREYVKPNNQPQHF,TGTGCCACCAGCAGAGAGTATGTTAAACCGAATAATCAGCCCCAGCATTTT
-,TRBJ2-1,TRBV7-6,few,CASRRGGGPYNEQFF,TGTGCCAGCAGAAGAGGGGGGGGCCCCTACAATGAGCAGTTCTTC
TRBD1,TRBJ1-4,TRBV6-5,-,CASRRIGTGGEKLFF,TGTGCCAGCAGGAGAATCGGGACAGGGGGCGAAAAACTGTTTTTT
TRBD1,TRBJ1-4,TRBV28,-,CASSSPGQASTNEKLFF,TGTGCCAGCAGTTCACCTGGACAGGCCTCAACTAATGAAAAACTGTTTTTT
-,TRBJ1-1,TRBV7-2,few,CASSLDSAPLNTEAFF,TGTGCCAGCAGCCTCGACTCGGCCCCTCTTAACACTGAAGCTTTCTTT
-,TRBJ2-3,TRBV19,-,CASRTTGPTDTQYF,TGTGCCAGTAGGACAACAGGACCGACAGATACGCAGTATTTT
TRBD2,TRBJ2-3,TRBV18,-,CASSPQGASGGAPQYF,TGTGCCAGCTCACCCCAGGGGGCTAGCGGGGGGGCCCCGCAGTATTTT
-,TRBJ2-7,TRBV12-3/TRBV12-4,-,CASSFRGYEQYF,TGTGCCAGCAGTTTCCGCGGATACGAGCAGTACTTC
-,TRBJ1-2,TRBV4-2,-,CASNPGQLNYGYTF,TGTGCCAGCAACCCAGGACAGCTGAACTATGGCTACACCTTC
-,TRBJ1-1,TRBV4-2,large,CASSLRLNTEAFF,TGTGCCAGCAGCCTGCGCTTGAACACTGAAGCTTTCTTT
-,TRBJ2-3,TRBV6-4,-,CASSPSGDGSGTDTQYF,TGTGCCAGCAGTCCTTCGGGTGATGGCTCGGGCACAGATACGCAGTATTTT
-,TRBJ2-3,TRBV7-9,-,CASSLDPVTDTQYF,TGTGCCAGCAGCTTAGATCCGGTCACAGATACGCAGTATTTT
-,TRBJ1-4,TRBV6-6,-,CASSYTTPGTDEKLFF,TGTGCCAGCAGTTACACTACCCCCGGGACGGATGAAAAACTGTTTTTT
TRBD1,TRBJ1-2,TRBV5-1,-,CASSLAGGYGYTF,TGCGCCAGCAGCTTGGCAGGGGGCTATGGCTACACCTTC
-,TRBJ2-2,TRBV2,-,CASKVASPHTGELFF,TGTGCCAGCAAGGTGGCTAGCCCGCACACCGGGGAGCTGTTTTTT
TRBD1,TRBJ2-3,TRBV7-2,-,CASTGTGDGDTQYF,TGTGCCAGCACCGGGACAGGGGATGGGGATACGCAGTATTTT
-,TRBJ1-1,TRBV6-4,-,CASSESGEGTEAFF,TGTGCCAGCAGTGAATCAGGGGAGGGCACTGAAGCTTTCTTT
-,TRBJ1-2,TRBV14,-,CASSPHSQGHYGYTF,TGTGCCAGCAGCCCCCACAGCCAGGGACACTATGGCTACACCTTC
-,TRBJ1-1,TRBV5-5,large,CASTEGNEAFF,TGTGCCAGTACGGAGGGAAATGAAGCTTTCTTT
-,TRBJ1-6,TRBV27,-,CASSLSSYNSPLHF,TGTGCCAGCAGTTTATCGTCCTATAATTCACCCCTCCACTTT
-,TRBJ1-5,TRBV3-1/TRBV3-2,-,CASSQGLSARSNQPQHF,TGTGCCAGCAGCCAAGGATTGTCTGCGCGCAGCAATCAGCCCCAGCATTTT
-,TRBJ2-4,TRBV3-1/TRBV3-2,-,CASSQRGGVGKNIQYF,TGTGCCAGCAGCCAGAGAGGCGGGGTGGGCAAAAACATTCAGTACTTC
-,TRBJ2-7,TRBV19,-,CASRGQTYEQYF,TGTGCCAGTAGAGGACAGACATACGAGCAGTACTTC
-,TRBJ2-5,TRBV11-2,-,CASSLGSSQGGETQYF,TGTGCCAGCAGCTTAGGGTCGTCACAGGGAGGGGAGACCCAGTACTTC
TRBD1,TRBJ1-2,TRBV9,-,CASSLTGDGYTF,TGTGCCAGCAGCTTGACAGGGGATGGCTACACCTTC
TRBD1,TRBJ2-3,TRBV28,-,CASSSDREDTDTQYF,TGTGCCAGCAGCTCGGACAGGGAAGACACAGATACGCAGTATTTT
TRBD1,TRBJ1-5,TRBV5-5,-,CASSFGQGEVKPQHF,TGTGCCAGCAGCTTCGGACAGGGGGAAGTTAAGCCCCAGCATTTT
-,TRBJ2-7,TRBV6-2/TRBV6-3,-,CASSYPTYEQYF,TGTGCCAGCAGTTACCCTACCTACGAGCAGTACTTC
-,TRBJ2-5,TRBV3-1/TRBV3-2,-,CASSQDDQETQYF,TGTGCCAGCAGCCAAGACGATCAAGAGACCCAGTACTTC
TRBD1,TRBJ2-5,TRBV6-5,few,CASSTDRGETQYF,TGTGCCAGCAGCACGGACAGGGGGGAGACCCAGTACTTC
-,TRBJ2-5,TRBV30,-,CAWSAQETQYF,TGTGCCTGGAGTGCTCAAGAGACCCAGTACTTC
TRBD2,TRBJ2-1,TRBV24-1,-,CATSDWTGTSGGPLGNEQFF,TGTGCCACCAGTGATTGGACTGGGACTAGCGGGGGGCCCTTAGGGAATGAGCAGTTCTTC
-,TRBJ1-1,TRBV14,-,CASSPVGGLNTEAFF,TGTGCCAGCAGCCCCGTGGGGGGCCTGAACACTGAAGCTTTCTTT
TRBD2,TRBJ2-2,TRBV29-1,-,CSVGLAGGGELFF,TGCAGCGTCGGACTAGCGGGGGGCGGGGAGCTGTTTTTT
TRBD1,TRBJ1-4,TRBV2,large,CASSGDRDGTNEKLFF,TGTGCCAGCAGCGGGGACAGGGATGGAACTAATGAAAAACTGTTTTTT
-,TRBJ1-3,TRBV7-9,-,CASSQWRNTIYF,TGTGCCAGCAGCCAGTGGCGAAACACCATATATTTT
-,TRBJ1-1,TRBV5-5,-,CASSLSYSTEAFF,TGTGCCAGCAGCTTGTCGTACAGCACTGAAGCTTTCTTT
-,TRBJ2-2,TRBV12-3/TRBV12-4,-,CASSLSGELFF,TGTGCCAGCAGTTTGTCCGGGGAGCTGTTTTTT
-,TRBJ1-1,TRBV30,-,CASGENTEAFF,TGTGCTTCCGGAGAGAACACTGAAGCTTTCTTT
-,TRBJ2-3,TRBV19,-,CASSNTDTQYF,TGTGCCAGTAGTAACACAGATACGCAGTATTTT
-,TRBJ1-4,TRBV19,-,CASRAGEKLFF,TGTGCCAGTAGGGCCGGTGAAAAACTGTTTTTT
-,TRBJ1-5,TRBV10-2,few,CASSESGHRNQPQHF,TGCGCCAGCAGTGAGTCGGGACACCGAAATCAGCCCCAGCATTTT
-,TRBJ1-1,TRBV18,-,CASSYLNTEAFF,TGTGCCAGCTCATATCTGAACACTGAAGCTTTCTTT
TRBD1,TRBJ2-1,TRBV19,-,CASSTSDRATGEQFF,TGTGCCAGTAGTACCTCGGACAGGGCTACCGGTGAGCAGTTCTTC